Following are 28 T cell receptor beta chains from one sample sequenced in a study of blood T cells in healthy people across ages. The use of a sample-barcoded 5' primer and a J-beta primer mix characterized a second PCR of roughly 7 to 12 cycles. Each CDR3 protein is one row after TCRdb ran MiXCR on the 5' RACE reads. Here the sample spans 700,000 or so distinct CDR3 sequences, 22% being singletons. Sequenced input: blood. Receptors were obtained from a man aged 70 or older in good health.

The CDR3 coding sequence is TGTGCCAGCAGAGGGGGCGGCAAAAACATTCAGTACTTC. This codes for CASRGGGKNIQYF. The rearrangement uses TRBV2 and TRBJ2-4; 7 bases agree with TRBD1. The CDR3 spans 13 residues. With V trimmed by 6 bases and J by 3 bases, 2 bases remained unmatched. Germline V gene lookup returns CDR1 SNHLY and CDR2 FYNNEI.

The V and J genes are TRBV12-3 or TRBV12-4 and TRBJ2-3; D is unresolved. CDR3 length: 15 amino acids. Trimming left V 7 bases short and J 0 bases short, with 14 bases between. DNA of the CDR3: TGTGCCAGCACCCCGTTCGGAAGGAGCACAGATACGCAGTATTTT. Its translation is CASTPFGRSTDTQYF.

This clonotype showed up just a few times. The V call is TRBV29-1, the J call TRBJ2-3; the D gene is possibly TRBD1 (8 bases). From germline, CDR1 is SQVTM and CDR2 ANQGSEA. V lost 7 bases and J 1 base, leaving 18 bases between the germline ends. The CDR3 covers 15 residues. CDR3 DNA: TGCAGCGCCCAGGGGGCTAGCGGACGCACAGATACGCAGTATTTT. Protein sequence: CSAQGASGRTDTQYF.

V is TRBV5-1 and J is TRBJ2-5; D gene uncertain. Between the trimmed V and J ends, which lost 0 bases and 4 bases, there was a span of 7 bases. Germline V lookup: CDR1 SGHRS, CDR2 YFSETQ. CDR3 size: 13 residues. DNA for the CDR3: TGCGCCAGCAGCTTGGCCAAAGCAGAGACCCAGTACTTC. Protein: CASSLAKAETQYF.

The chain couples TRBV7-3 to TRBJ2-7; possibly TRBD1 or TRBD2 for D (6 bases each). Looked up from germline, CDR1 is SGHTA and CDR2 is FQGTGA. The CDR3 has 13 residues. V gave up 4 bases and J gave up 3 bases, with 10 bases separating them. DNA for the CDR3: TGTGCCAGCAGCTCGGGGGCAGGCTACGAGCAGTACTTC. Protein sequence: CASSSGAGYEQYF.

The chain couples TRBV18 to TRBJ2-5; weak D call: TRBD1 (5 bases). CDR3 size: 14 residues. The germline V gene has CDR1 KGHSH and CDR2 LQKENI. Trimming took off 8 bases at V and 11 bases at J, with 24 bases between the two ends. The CDR3 spells CASTHSKGVYVQYF. The CDR3 bases are TGTGCCAGCACTCACTCAAAAGGGGTCTACGTGCAGTACTTC. The full variable domain, with the rest looked up from reference TRBV18 and TRBJ2-5, is NAGVMQNPRHLVRRRGQEARLRCSPMKGHSHVYWYRQLPEEGLKFMVYLQKENIIDESGMPKERFSAEFPKEGPSILRIQQVVRGDSAAYFCASTHSKGVYVQYFGPGTRLLVL.

The chain employs TRBV9 and TRBJ2-3, with 10 bases that match TRBD2. The V gene's germline CDR1 is SGDLS and CDR2 YYNGEE. The CDR3 length is 17 residues. Trimming at V came to 4 bases and at J to 5 bases, leaving 13 bases not matched to a gene. CDR3 in amino acids: CASSPTGWASGRDTQYF. The CDR3 nucleotides read TGTGCCAGCAGCCCTACAGGGTGGGCTAGCGGGAGAGATACGCAGTATTTT.

The chain recombines TRBV24-1 with TRBJ2-3; possible D gene TRBD2, 7 bases. The germline V gene has CDR1 KGHDR and CDR2 SFDVKD. The CDR3 sequence is 18 residues long. V was shortened by 3 bases and J by 0 bases, with 18 bases between the two germline ends. In nucleotides, the CDR3 is TGTGCCACCAGTGATAGGGCGGGGGCGGCCCGGAGCACAGATACGCAGTATTTT. It encodes CATSDRAGAARSTDTQYF.

The CDR3 coding sequence is TGTGCCAGCAGCTTAGTTGAGGTGTCCTACCTCTACGAGCAGTACTTC. Translating gives CASSLVEVSYLYEQYF. This sequence joins TRBV7-9 and TRBJ2-7; D call uncertain. This CDR3 is 16 amino acids long. The germline CDR1 and CDR2 sequences are SEHNR and FQNEAQ (reference sequence). The V end was cut by 1 base, the J end by 3 bases, with 16 bases between. Full variable domain (rest looked up from reference TRBV7-9 and TRBJ2-7): DTGVSQNPRHKITKRGQNVTFRCDPISEHNRLYWYRQTLGQGPEFLTYFQNEAQLEKSRLLSDRFSAERPKGSFSTLEIQRTEQGDSAMYLCASSLVEVSYLYEQYFGPGTRLTVT.

In this sample, this clonotype turned up a few times. This chain links TRBV10-3 with TRBJ1-1, with D tentatively TRBD1 (6 bases). The V gene lost 6 bases and the J gene lost 1 base, with 12 bases spanning the gap. In germline, CDR1 is ENHRY, CDR2 SYGVKD. The CDR3 totals 14 residues. The CDR3 loop reads CAIRGATGNTEAFF. The CDR3 DNA sequence: TGTGCCATCAGGGGGGCCACGGGGAACACTGAAGCTTTCTTT.

This clonotype was counted only a few times. V and J are TRBV6-5 and TRBJ2-1, with D possibly TRBD2 on 6 matching bases. The CDR3 loop spans 13 amino acids. V lost 6 bases and J lost 10, with 16 bases in between. Germline V lookup: CDR1 MNHEY, CDR2 SVGAGI. CDR3 in DNA: TGTGCCAGCAGCCGGGACTCAACTATGGAGCAGTTCTTC. Its translation is CASSRDSTMEQFF.

V is TRBV5-1 and J is TRBJ2-6, with D unresolved. The CDR3 length is 18 residues. Germline-derived CDR1 and CDR2 are SGHRS and YFSETQ. Between the trimmed V and J ends, which lost 4 bases and 1 base, there was a span of 18 bases. In DNA, the CDR3 is TGCGCCAGCAGCATACTAAGAGAATCCGGGTCTGGGGCCAACGTCCTGACTTTC. Protein product: CASSILRESGSGANVLTF.

This clonotype was observed a handful of times. V and J are TRBV12-3 or TRBV12-4 and TRBJ2-4; a weak D match, TRBD1 (6 bases). The CDR3 is 13 residues long. The V and J ends lost 7 bases and 9 bases respectively, with 16 bases between them. CDR3 bases: TGTGCCAGCACTAGGGGCAGGGGAACCATTCAGTACTTC. Its protein is CASTRGRGTIQYF.

This clonotype was recorded a few times. J is TRBJ1-4 and V is TRBV12-3 or TRBV12-4, with D possibly TRBD1 on 5 matching bases. V was pared by 6 bases and J by 5 bases, with 10 bases between. This CDR3 comprises 13 residues. The DNA of the CDR3 is TGTGCCAGCAGGTCGACAGAGAATGAAAAACTGTTTTTT. Protein sequence: CASRSTENEKLFF.

The CDR3 DNA is TGTGCCAGCAGCTTAAGGCTCGACAGGGCGAACTATGGCTACACCTTC. It yields the protein CASSLRLDRANYGYTF. The chain has TRBV7-8 and TRBJ1-2; 7 nucleotides agree with TRBD1. This CDR3 has 16 amino acids. J lost 2 bases, V lost 2 bases, and 8 bases had no gene match. Germline CDR1 reads SGHVS; CDR2 reads FQNEAQ.

This clonotype appeared a few times. The gene calls are TRBV12-3 or TRBV12-4 and TRBJ1-2, with D hard to call. Trimming cost V 2 bases and J 10 bases, with 8 bases left between them. CDR3 length: 11 residues. CDR3 in DNA: TGTGCCAGCAGTTTAACGAGGACCTACACCTTC. Its translation is CASSLTRTYTF.

A word on this clonotype: At one boundary the junction diverges from the germline segment, which might be a read error. This CDR3 is CRTSGTNFIDYGHTF. The CDR3 coding sequence is TGCAGGACCTCCGGGACAAATTTTATTGACTATGGCCACACCTTC. V and J are TRBV20-1 and TRBJ1-2; a possible D gene is TRBD1 (6 bases). This CDR3 is 15 amino acids long. Per the germline V gene, CDR1 is DFQATT and CDR2 is SNEGSKA (reference sequence).

This clonotype was detected many times. The CDR3 bases are TGTGCCAGCAGCCAACAGGGGATAGCTAACTATGGCTACACCTTC. This encodes CASSQQGIANYGYTF. The chain uses TRBV3-1 and TRBJ1-2, with D perhaps TRBD1 (6 bases). V was shortened by 2 bases and J by 0 bases, with 10 bases between the two germline ends. Germline values: CDR1 LGHDT, CDR2 YNNKEL (reference sequence). This CDR3 comprises 15 residues.

V gene TRBV6-1 combines with J gene TRBJ2-2; 8 bases map to TRBD1. Germline V gives CDR1 MNHNS, CDR2 SASEGT. Losses at the gene ends were 8 bases for V and 7 bases for J; bases not matched to a gene: 12. This CDR3 comprises 15 residues. CDR3 in DNA: TGTGCCAGCTCCGGGACAGGACGTATTGGCGGGGAGCTGTTTTTT. This sequence encodes CASSGTGRIGGELFF.

This clonotype has just a few counts. The chain joins TRBV5-1 to TRBJ2-1; the D is unclear. The CDR3 consists of 12 residues. Germline assignment: CDR1 SGHRS and CDR2 YFSETQ. The V end lost 0 bases, the J end lost 7 bases, and 5 bases lay between the germline ends. CDR3 bases: TGCGCCAGCAGCTTGGCTATAAATGAGCAGTTCTTC. Translated: CASSLAINEQFF.

J is TRBJ2-3 and V is TRBV4-1; 13 positions match TRBD2. Germline loops: CDR1 MGHRA, CDR2 YSYEKL. The CDR3 is made up of 17 amino acids. V gave up 0 bases and J gave up 4 bases; unmatched junction bases: 4. CDR3 amino acids: CASSQDGGLAGSDTQYF. The CDR3 region has the DNA TGCGCCAGCAGCCAAGATGGGGGACTAGCGGGATCAGATACGCAGTATTTT.

The chain employs TRBV18 and TRBJ2-5, with D possibly being TRBD1 or TRBD2 (6 bases each). With the DNA end fitting TRBJ2-7 better, the J assignment may be wrong. This CDR3 is built from 12 residues. The germline CDR1 and CDR2 sequences are KGHSH and LQKENI. The CDR3, as DNA: TGTGCCAGCTCAGGAGGGGGTGGCGAGCAGTACGTC. Its protein product is CASSGGGGEQYV.

This clonotype was observed a few times. This sequence joins TRBV3-1 and TRBJ2-1; 7 bases agree with TRBD1. The CDR3 is made up of 13 amino acids. Germline V gene sequence: CDR1 LGHDT, CDR2 YNNKEL (reference sequence). Trimming cost V 4 bases and J 6 bases; bases outside gene matches: 3. The DNA for the CDR3 is TGTGCCAGCAGCCCTGGGACAGTCAATGAGCAGTTCTTC. It encodes CASSPGTVNEQFF.

CDR3 in DNA: TGCAGCGGGCTCCCCGGGACAGGGTCCTACGAGCAGTACTTC. This gives the protein CSGLPGTGSYEQYF. This chain uses TRBV20-1 with TRBJ2-7, with 9 bases fitting TRBD1. Germline CDR1 DFQATT, CDR2 SNEGSKA (reference sequence). CDR3 length: 14 amino acids.

The chain employs TRBV21-1 and TRBJ2-7; TRBD1 is the table's D call, not checked against the DNA. TRBV21-1 is a documented pseudogene. The CDR3 spans 14 residues. CDR3 DNA: TGTGCCAGCAGCAGGGACACGAGCTCCTACGAGCAGTACTTC. It translates to CASSRDTSSYEQYF.

V is TRBV20-1 and J is TRBJ1-2; D not resolved. The CDR3 has 10 residues. Trimming pared 5 bases from V and 4 bases from J, leaving 5 bases between. CDR1 is DFQATT and CDR2 is SNEGSKA in the germline V gene (reference sequence). The CDR3 DNA reads TGCAGTGCTTGGACCTATGGCTACACCTTC. Protein sequence: CSAWTYGYTF.

This clonotype was observed a handful of times. V and J are TRBV20-1 and TRBJ2-5; the match to TRBD2 covers 8 bases. The J call may be faulty, since TRBJ2-1 better matches the DNA end. CDR3 length: 13 residues. Germline V CDR1 and CDR2: DFQATT, SNEGSKA (reference sequence). The CDR3, as DNA: TGCAGTGCCCTTCCCGGTAGCGGGATTGAGCAGTTCTTC. Translating gives CSALPGSGIEQFF.

The chain links TRBV7-2 to TRBJ2-1, with D unresolved. The CDR3 extends over 13 amino acids. V was clipped by 10 bases and J by 9 bases, with 19 bases between them. CDR1 and CDR2 (germline): SGHTA, FQGNSA. CDR3 residues: CATTAKSWGEQFF. The CDR3 nucleotides read TGTGCCACTACGGCAAAATCCTGGGGTGAGCAGTTCTTC.